This T cell receptor (beta chain) was recorded in a study of a mutant IDH1 vaccine in newly diagnosed glioma. About the study: Eight vaccine injections were given to patients in weeks 1, 3, 5, 7, 11, 15, 19 and 23. Patients' prior therapy spanned radiotherapy, temozolomide, or both; most underwent both.

Libraries were prepared by immunoSEQ multiplex PCR; TCRdb keeps only in-frame clonotypes and omits some of them. The repertoire holds approximately 40,000 clones, with less than 90% as singletons. The CDR3 spans 11 residues. V dropped 5 bases and J dropped 8 bases, with 12 bases sitting between them. CDR1 is DFQATT and CDR2 is SNEGSKA in the germline V gene (reference sequence). A word on this clone: Its antigen is not known.

The sample's time point: week 11, during vaccination. Every vaccination contained 300 ug of the mutant IDH1 20-mer peptide and was paired with topical imiquimod. The study enrolled donors with new WHO grade 3 or 4 IDH1-mutant, ATRX-lost astrocytomas. The source material was PBMCs, sampled from a glioma patient whose treatment included an IDH1 peptide vaccine. The sequence derives from a man in his forties with glioma. The chain employs TRBV20-1 and TRBJ1-2; maybe TRBD1 (6 bases). The CDR3 protein is CSASPGAGYTF. In DNA form, the CDR3 reads TGCAGTGCTTCCCCAGGGGCGGGCTACACCTTC.